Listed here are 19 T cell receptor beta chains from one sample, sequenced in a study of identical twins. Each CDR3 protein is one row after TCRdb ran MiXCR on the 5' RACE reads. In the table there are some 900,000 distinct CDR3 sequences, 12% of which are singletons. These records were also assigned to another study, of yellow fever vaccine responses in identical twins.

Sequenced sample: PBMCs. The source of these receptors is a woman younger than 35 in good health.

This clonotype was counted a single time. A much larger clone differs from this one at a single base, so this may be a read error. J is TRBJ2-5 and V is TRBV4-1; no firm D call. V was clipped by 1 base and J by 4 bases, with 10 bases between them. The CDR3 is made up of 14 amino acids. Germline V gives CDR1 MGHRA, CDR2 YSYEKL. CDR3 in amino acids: CASSQATLRETQYF. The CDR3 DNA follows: TGCGCCAGCAGCCAAGCAACCCTCCGAGAGACCCAGTACTTC.

The CDR3 reads CASSPLDLQPQHF. The CDR3 bases are TGTGCCAGCTCACCGCTTGACCTTCAGCCCCAGCATTTT. The rearrangement joins TRBV18 to TRBJ1-5; the D is unclear. Trimming shortened V by 3 bases and J by 6 bases, and 9 bases separated the two germline ends. CDR1 is KGHSH and CDR2 is LQKENI in the germline V gene. The CDR3 covers 13 residues.

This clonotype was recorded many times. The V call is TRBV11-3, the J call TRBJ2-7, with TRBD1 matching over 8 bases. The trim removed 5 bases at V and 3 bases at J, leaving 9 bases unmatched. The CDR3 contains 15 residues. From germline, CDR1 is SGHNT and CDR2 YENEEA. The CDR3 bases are TGTGCCAGCAGCCCGACCGGGACAGGCAGCTACGAGCAGTACTTC. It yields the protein CASSPTGTGSYEQYF.

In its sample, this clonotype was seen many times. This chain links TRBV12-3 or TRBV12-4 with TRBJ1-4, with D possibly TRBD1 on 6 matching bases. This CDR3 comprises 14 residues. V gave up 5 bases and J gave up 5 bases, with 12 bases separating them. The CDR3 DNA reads TGTGCCAGCAGTACGGGACAAGGGAATGAAAAACTGTTTTTT. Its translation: CASSTGQGNEKLFF.

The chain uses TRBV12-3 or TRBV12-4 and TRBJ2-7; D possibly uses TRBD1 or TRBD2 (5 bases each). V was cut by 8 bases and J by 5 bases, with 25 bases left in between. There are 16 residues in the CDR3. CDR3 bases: TGTGCCAGCGAAAGAGGGGTTAAGGGTTCTCCTGACGAGCAGTACTTC. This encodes CASERGVKGSPDEQYF.

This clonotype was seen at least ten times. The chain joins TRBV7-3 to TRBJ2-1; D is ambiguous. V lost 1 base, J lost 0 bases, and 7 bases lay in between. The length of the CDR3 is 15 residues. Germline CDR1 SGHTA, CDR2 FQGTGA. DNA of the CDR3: TGTGCCAGCAGCTTAATGGCGAGCTCCTACAATGAGCAGTTCTTC. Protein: CASSLMASSYNEQFF.

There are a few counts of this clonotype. The CDR3 protein is CASSLGPGNMYEQYF. The CDR3 bases are TGCGCCAGCAGCTTAGGGCCAGGGAATATGTACGAGCAGTACTTC. The chain links TRBV5-1 to TRBJ2-7; tentative D call: TRBD1 (5 bases). V was trimmed by 2 bases and J by 4 bases, leaving 16 bases between them. The CDR3 loop spans 15 amino acids. Germline V gene data show CDR1 as SGHRS and CDR2 as YFSETQ.

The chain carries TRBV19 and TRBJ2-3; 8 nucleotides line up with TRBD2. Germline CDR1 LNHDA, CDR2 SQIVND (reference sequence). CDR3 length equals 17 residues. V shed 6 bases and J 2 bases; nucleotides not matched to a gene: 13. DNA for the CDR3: TGTGCCAGTAGCCCCGGGAGGGGGTACCTGGACACAGATACGCAGTATTTT. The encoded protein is CASSPGRGYLDTDTQYF.

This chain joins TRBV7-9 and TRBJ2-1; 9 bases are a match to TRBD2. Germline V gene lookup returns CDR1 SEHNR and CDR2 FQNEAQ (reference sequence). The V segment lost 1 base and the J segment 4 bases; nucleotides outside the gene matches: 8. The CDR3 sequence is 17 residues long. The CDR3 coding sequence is TGTGCCAGCAGCTTAGTTAATCTAGCGGGGTTATACAATGAGCAGTTCTTC. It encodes CASSLVNLAGLYNEQFF.

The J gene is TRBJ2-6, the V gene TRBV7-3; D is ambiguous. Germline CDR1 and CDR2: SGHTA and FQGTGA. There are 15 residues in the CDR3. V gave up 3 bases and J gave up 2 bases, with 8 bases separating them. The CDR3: CASSFPSTGANVLTF. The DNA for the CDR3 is TGTGCCAGCAGCTTCCCGTCAACTGGGGCCAACGTCCTGACTTTC.

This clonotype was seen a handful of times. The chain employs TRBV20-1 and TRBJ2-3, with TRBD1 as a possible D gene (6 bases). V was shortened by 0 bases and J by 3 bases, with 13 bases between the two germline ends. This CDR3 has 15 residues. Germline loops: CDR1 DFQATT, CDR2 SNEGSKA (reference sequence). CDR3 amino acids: CSARDTGQGTDTQYF. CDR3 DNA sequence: TGCAGTGCTAGAGATACGGGGCAGGGGACAGATACGCAGTATTTT.

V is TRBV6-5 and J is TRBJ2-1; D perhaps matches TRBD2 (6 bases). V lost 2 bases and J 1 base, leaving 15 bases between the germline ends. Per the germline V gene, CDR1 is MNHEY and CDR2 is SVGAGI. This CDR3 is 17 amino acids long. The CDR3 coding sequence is TGTGCCAGCAGTTACGGCAAGAGCGGGCATTCCTACAATGAGCAGTTCTTC. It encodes CASSYGKSGHSYNEQFF.

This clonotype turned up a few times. The CDR3 DNA follows: TGTGCCAGCAGGGAGATGAGCTCCTACGAGCAGTACTTC. Translation gives CASREMSSYEQYF. The chain joins TRBV27 to TRBJ2-7; D not resolved. Trimming left V 6 bases short and J 0 bases short, with 9 bases between. Per the germline V gene, CDR1 is MNHEY and CDR2 is SMNVEV (reference sequence). The CDR3 has 13 amino acids.

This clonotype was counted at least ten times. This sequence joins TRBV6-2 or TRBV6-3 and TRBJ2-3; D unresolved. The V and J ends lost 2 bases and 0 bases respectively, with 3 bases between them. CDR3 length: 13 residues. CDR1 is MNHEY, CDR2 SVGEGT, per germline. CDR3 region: CASSYTSTDTQYF. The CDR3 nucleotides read TGTGCCAGCAGTTACACAAGCACAGATACGCAGTATTTT.

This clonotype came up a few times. CDR3: CATGTNTEAFF. In nucleotides, the CDR3 is TGTGCCACCGGTACGAACACTGAAGCTTTCTTT. The chain uses TRBV10-3 and TRBJ1-1; D remains unclear. This CDR3 is built from 11 residues. Germline CDR1 and CDR2: ENHRY and SYGVKD. The germline V and J ends were trimmed by 10 bases and 1 base, with 7 bases remaining between them.

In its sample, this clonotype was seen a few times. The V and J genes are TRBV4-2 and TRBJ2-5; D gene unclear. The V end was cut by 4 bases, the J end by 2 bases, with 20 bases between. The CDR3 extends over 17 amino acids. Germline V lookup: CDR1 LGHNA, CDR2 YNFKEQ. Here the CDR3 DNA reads TGTGCCAGCAGCCTGCGCCCCACGGTGGCGCGACAAGAGACCCAGTACTTC. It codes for CASSLRPTVARQETQYF.

The CDR3, as DNA: TGTGCCTCCCGACTAGCCCTGTCCTACAATGAGCAGTTCTTC. Its protein is CASRLALSYNEQFF. The chain recombines TRBV19 with TRBJ2-1; 7 nucleotides align to TRBD2. The CDR3 consists of 14 residues. The trim removed 11 bases at V and 1 base at J, leaving 8 bases unmatched. Germline assignment: CDR1 LNHDA and CDR2 SQIVND (reference sequence).

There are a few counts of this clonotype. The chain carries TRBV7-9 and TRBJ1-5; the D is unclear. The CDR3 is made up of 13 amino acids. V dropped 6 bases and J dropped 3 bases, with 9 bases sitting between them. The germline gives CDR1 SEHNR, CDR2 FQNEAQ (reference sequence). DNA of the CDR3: TGTGCCAGCAGTGATGATGTCAATCAGCCCCAGCATTTT. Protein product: CASSDDVNQPQHF.

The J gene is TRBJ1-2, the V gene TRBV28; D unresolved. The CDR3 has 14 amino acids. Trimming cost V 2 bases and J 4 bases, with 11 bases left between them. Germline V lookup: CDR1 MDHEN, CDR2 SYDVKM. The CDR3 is CASSLPLGIYGYTF. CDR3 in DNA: TGTGCCAGCAGTTTACCGCTAGGAATCTATGGCTACACCTTC.